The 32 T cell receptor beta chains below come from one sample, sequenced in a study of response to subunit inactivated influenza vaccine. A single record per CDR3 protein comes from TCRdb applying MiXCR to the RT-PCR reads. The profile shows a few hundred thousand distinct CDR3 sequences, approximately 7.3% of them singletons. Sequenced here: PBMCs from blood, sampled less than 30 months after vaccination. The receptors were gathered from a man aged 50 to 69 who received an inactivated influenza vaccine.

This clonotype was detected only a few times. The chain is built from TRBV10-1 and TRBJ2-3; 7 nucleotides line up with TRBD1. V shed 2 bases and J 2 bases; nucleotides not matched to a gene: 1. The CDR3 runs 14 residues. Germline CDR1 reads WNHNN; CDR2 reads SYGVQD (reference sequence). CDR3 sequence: CASSEDRDTDTQYF. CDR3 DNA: TGCGCCAGCAGTGAGGACAGGGACACAGATACGCAGTATTTT.

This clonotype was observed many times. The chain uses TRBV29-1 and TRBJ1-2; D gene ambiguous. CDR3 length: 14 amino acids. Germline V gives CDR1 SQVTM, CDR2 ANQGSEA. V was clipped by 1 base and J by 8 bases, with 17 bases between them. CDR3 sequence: CSVEVGPQAIGYTF. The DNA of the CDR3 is TGCAGCGTTGAAGTGGGCCCTCAGGCAATAGGCTACACCTTC.

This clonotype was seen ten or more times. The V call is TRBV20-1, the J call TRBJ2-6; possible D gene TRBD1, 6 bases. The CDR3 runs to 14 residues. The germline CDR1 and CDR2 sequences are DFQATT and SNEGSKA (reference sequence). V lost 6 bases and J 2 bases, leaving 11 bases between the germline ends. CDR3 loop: CSAEGQPGANVLTF. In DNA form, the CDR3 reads TGCAGTGCCGAAGGACAGCCTGGGGCCAACGTCCTGACTTTC.

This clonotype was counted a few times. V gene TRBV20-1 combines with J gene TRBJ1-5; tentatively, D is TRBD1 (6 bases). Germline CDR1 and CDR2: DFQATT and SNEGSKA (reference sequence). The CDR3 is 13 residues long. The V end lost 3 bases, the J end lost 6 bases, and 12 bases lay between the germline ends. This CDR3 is CSASHRESQPQHF. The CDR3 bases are TGCAGTGCTAGTCACAGGGAAAGTCAGCCCCAGCATTTT.

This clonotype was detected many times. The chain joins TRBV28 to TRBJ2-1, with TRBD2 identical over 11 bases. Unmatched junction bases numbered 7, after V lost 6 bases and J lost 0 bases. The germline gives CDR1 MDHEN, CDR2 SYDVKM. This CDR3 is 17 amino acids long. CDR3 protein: CASRTLAGGPSYNEQFF. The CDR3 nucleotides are TGTGCCAGCAGGACTCTAGCGGGGGGACCCTCCTACAATGAGCAGTTCTTC.

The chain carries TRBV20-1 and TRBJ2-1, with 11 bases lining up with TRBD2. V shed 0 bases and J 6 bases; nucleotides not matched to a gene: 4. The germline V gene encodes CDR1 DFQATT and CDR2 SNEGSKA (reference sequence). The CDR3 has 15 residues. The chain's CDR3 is CSARDFSGGANEQFF. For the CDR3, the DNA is TGCAGTGCTAGAGATTTTAGCGGGGGGGCCAATGAGCAGTTCTTC.

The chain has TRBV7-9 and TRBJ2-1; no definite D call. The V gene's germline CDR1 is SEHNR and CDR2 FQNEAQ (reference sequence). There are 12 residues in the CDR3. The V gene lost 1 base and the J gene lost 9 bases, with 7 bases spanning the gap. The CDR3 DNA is TGTGCCAGCAGCTTAGAACTAATTGAGCAGTTCTTC. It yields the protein CASSLELIEQFF.

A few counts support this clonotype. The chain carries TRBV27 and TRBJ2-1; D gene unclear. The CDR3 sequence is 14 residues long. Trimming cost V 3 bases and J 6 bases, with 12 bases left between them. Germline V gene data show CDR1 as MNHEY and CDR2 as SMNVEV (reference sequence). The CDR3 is CASSFGSLGNEQFF. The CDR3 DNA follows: TGTGCCAGCAGTTTCGGTAGCTTGGGCAATGAGCAGTTCTTC.

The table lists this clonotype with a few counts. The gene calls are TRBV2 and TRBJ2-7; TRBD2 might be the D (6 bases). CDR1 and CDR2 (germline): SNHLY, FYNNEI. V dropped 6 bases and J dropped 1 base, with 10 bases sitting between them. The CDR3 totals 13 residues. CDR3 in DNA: TGTGCCAGCAGCGAGACTAGGTCCTACGAGCAGTACTTC. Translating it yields CASSETRSYEQYF.

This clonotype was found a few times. In DNA form, the CDR3 reads TGCGCCAGCAGCCAAGAGGCAACTTTCACAGATACGCAGTATTTT. Protein sequence: CASSQEATFTDTQYF. The V and J genes are TRBV4-3 and TRBJ2-3; no reliable D call. Trimming left V 0 bases short and J 2 bases short, with 9 bases between. From germline, CDR1 is LGHNA and CDR2 YSLEER. CDR3 length: 15 amino acids.

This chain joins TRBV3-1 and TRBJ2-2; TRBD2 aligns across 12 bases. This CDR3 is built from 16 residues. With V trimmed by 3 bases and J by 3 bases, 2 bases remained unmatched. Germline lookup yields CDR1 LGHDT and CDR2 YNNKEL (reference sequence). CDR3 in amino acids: CASSQGTSGYTGELFF. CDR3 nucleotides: TGTGCCAGCAGCCAGGGGACTAGCGGGTACACCGGGGAGCTGTTTTTT.

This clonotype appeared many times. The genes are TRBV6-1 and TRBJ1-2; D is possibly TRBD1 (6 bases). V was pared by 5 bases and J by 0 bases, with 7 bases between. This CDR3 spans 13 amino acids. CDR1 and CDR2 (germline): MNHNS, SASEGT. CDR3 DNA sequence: TGTGCCAGCAGTCGGACAGCTAACTATGGCTACACCTTC. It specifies CASSRTANYGYTF.

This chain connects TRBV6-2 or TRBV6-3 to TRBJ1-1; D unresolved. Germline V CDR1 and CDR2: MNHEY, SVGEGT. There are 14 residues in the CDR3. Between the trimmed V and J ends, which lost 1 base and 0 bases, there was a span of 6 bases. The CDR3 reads CASSYFGLNTEAFF. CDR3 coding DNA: TGTGCCAGCAGTTACTTCGGCCTGAACACTGAAGCTTTCTTT.

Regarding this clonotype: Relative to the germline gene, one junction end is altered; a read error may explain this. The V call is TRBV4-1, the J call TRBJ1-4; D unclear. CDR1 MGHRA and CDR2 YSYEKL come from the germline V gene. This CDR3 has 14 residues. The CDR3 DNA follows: TGTGCCAGCAGCCCCGGGCCCCTGGGTGGAAAACTGTTTTTT. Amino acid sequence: CASSPGPLGGKLFF.

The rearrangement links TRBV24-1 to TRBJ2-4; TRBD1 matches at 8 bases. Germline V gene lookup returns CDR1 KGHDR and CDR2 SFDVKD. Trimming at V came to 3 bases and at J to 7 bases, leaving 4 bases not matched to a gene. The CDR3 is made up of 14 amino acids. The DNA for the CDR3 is TGTGCCACCAGTGATAAGACAGGGGTGAACATTCAGTACTTC. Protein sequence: CATSDKTGVNIQYF.

The CDR3 DNA is TGCGCCAGCAGCTTGGGGCAGCCTATGGATGAGCAGTTCTTC. It specifies CASSLGQPMDEQFF. The V gene is TRBV5-1, the J gene TRBJ2-1, with D unclear. Germline-derived CDR1 and CDR2 are SGHRS and YFSETQ. Deletions cut 0 bases from V and 8 bases from J, with 12 bases between. This CDR3 region has 14 residues.

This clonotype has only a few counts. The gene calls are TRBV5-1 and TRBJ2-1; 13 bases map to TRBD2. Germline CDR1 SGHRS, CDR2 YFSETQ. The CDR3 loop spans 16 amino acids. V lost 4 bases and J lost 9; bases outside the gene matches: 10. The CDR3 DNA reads TGCGCCAGCAGCATACAACTAGCGGGAGGGCCCGGTGAGCAGTTCTTC. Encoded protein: CASSIQLAGGPGEQFF. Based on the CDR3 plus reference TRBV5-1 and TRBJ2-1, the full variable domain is KAGVTQTPRYLIKTRGQQVTLSCSPISGHRSVSWYQQTPGQGLQFLFEYFSETQRNKGNFPGRFSGRQFSNSRSEMNVSTLELGDSALYLCASSIQLAGGPGEQFFGPGTRLTVL.

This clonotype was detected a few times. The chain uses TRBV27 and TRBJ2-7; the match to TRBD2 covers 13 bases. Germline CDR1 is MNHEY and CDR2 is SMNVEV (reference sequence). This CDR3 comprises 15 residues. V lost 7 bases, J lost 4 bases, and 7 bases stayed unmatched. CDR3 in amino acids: CASTKLAGGPYEQYF. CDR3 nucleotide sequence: TGTGCCAGCACCAAACTAGCGGGAGGGCCGTACGAGCAGTACTTC.

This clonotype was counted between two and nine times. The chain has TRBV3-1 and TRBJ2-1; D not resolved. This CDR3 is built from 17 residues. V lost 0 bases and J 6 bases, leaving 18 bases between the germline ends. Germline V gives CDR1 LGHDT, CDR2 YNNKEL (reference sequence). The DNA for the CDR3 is TGTGCCAGCAGCCAAGAGTTGCTCCCCTCCACTCCCAATGAGCAGTTCTTC. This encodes CASSQELLPSTPNEQFF.

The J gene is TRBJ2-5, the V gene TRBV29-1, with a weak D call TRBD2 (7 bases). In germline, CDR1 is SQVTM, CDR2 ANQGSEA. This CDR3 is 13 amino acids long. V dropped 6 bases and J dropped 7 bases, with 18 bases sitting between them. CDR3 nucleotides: TGCAGCGTGTCAGGGAGGGGGGAGATGACCCAGTACTTC. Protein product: CSVSGRGEMTQYF.

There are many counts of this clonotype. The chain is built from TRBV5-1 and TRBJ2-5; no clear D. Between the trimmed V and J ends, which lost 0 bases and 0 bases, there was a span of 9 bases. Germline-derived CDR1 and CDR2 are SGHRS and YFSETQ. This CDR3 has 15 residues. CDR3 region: CASSLVPGYQETQYF. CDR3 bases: TGCGCCAGCAGCTTGGTACCAGGATACCAAGAGACCCAGTACTTC.

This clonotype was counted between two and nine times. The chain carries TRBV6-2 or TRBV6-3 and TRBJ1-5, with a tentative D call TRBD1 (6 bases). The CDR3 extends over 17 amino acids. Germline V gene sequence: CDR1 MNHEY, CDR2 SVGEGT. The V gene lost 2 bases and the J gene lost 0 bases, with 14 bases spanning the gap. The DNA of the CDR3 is TGTGCCAGCAGTTACGCTCAGGGACAAATTAGCAATCAGCCCCAGCATTTT. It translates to CASSYAQGQISNQPQHF.

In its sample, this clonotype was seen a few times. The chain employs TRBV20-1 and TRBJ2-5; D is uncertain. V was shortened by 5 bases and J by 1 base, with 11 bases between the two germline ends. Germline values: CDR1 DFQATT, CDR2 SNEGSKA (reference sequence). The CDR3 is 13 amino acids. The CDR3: CSARRSIQETQYF. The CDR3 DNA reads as TGCAGTGCTCGTAGGTCTATCCAAGAGACCCAGTACTTC.

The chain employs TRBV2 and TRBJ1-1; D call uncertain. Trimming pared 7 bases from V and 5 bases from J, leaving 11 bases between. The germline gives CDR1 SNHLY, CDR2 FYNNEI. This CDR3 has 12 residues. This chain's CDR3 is CASKRAGTEAFF. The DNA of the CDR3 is TGTGCCAGCAAAAGGGCAGGTACTGAAGCTTTCTTT.

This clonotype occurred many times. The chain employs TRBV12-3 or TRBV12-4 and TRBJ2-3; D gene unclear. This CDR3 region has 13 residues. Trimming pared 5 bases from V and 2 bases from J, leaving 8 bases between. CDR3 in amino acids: CASSPSATDTQYF. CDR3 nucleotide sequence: TGTGCCAGCAGTCCCTCCGCCACAGATACGCAGTATTTT.

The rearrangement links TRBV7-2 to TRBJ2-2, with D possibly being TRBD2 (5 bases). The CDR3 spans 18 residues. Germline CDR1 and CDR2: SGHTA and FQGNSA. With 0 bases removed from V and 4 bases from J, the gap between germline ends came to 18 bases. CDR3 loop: CASSLAFGVPQVTGELFF. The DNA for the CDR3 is TGTGCCAGCAGCTTAGCGTTCGGGGTCCCCCAAGTCACCGGGGAGCTGTTTTTT.

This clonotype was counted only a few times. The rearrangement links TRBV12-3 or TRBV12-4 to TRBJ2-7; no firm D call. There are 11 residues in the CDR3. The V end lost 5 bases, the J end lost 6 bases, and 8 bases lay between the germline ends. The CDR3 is CASSRESEQYF. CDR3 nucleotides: TGTGCCAGCAGTCGCGAGAGCGAGCAGTACTTC.

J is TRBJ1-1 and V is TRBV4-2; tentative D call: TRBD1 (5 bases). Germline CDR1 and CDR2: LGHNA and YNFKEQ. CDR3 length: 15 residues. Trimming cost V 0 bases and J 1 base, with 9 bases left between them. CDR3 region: CASSQEDTGNTEAFF. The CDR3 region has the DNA TGTGCCAGCAGCCAAGAGGACACAGGGAACACTGAAGCTTTCTTT.

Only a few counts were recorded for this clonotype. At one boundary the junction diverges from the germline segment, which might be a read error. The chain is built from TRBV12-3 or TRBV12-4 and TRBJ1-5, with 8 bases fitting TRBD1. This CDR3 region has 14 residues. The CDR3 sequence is CASSHGQGKQPQHF. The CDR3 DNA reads TGTGCCAGCAGCCACGGACAGGGCAAACAGCCCCAGCATTTT.

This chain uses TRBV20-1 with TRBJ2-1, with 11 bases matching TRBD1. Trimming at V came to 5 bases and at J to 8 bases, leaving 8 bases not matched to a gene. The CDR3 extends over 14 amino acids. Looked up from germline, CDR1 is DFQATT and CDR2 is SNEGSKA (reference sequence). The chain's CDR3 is CSAFGQGARDEQFF. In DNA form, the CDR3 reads TGCAGTGCTTTCGGACAGGGGGCGAGAGATGAGCAGTTCTTC.

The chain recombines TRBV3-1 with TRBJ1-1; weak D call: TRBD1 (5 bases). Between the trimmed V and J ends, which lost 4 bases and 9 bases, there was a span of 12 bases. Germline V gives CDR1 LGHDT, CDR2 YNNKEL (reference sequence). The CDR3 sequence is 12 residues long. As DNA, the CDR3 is TGTGCCAGCAGCCGTTCAGGGCTGAAAGCTTTCTTT. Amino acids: CASSRSGLKAFF. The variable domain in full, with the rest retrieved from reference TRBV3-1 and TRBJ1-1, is DTAVSQTPKYLVTQMGNDKSIKCEQNLGHDTMYWYKQDSKKFLKIMFSYNNKELIINETVPNRFSPKSPDKAHLNLHINSLELGDSAVYFCASSRSGLKAFFGQGTRLTVV.

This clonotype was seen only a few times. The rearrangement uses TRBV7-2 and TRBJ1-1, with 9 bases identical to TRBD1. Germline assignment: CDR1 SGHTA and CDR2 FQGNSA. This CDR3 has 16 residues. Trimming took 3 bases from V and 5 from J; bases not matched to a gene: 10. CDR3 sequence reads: CASSFIWGTGRTEAFF. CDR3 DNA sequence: TGTGCCAGCAGCTTTATATGGGGGACAGGGAGGACTGAAGCTTTCTTT.